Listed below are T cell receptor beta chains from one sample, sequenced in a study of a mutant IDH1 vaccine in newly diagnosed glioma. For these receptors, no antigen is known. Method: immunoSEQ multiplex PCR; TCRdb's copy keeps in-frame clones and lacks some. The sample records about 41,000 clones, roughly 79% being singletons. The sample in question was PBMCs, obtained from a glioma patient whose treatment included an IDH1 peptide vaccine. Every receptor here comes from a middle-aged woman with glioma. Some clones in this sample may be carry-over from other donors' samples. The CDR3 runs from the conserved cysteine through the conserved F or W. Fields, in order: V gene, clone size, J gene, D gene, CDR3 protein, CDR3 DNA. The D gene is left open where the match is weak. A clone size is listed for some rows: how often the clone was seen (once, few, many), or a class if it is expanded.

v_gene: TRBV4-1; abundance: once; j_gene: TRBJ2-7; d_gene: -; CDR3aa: CASSQSSYEQYF; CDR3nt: TGCGCCAGCAGCCAATCCTCTTACGAGCAGTACTTC
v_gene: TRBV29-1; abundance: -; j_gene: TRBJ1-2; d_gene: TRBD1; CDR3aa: CSVPVRGQGVGYTF; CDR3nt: TGCAGCGTCCCTGTCCGGGGACAGGGGGTCGGCTACACCTTC
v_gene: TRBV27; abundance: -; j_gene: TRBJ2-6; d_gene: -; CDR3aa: CASSLGLTSGANVLTF; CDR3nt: TGTGCCAGCAGTTTAGGACTGACCTCTGGGGCCAACGTCCTGACTTTC
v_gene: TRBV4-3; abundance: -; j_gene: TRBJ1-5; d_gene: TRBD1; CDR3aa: CASSQDLDRDRANQPQHF; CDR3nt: TGCGCCAGCAGCCAAGACCTAGACCGAGACAGGGCCAATCAGCCCCAGCATTTT
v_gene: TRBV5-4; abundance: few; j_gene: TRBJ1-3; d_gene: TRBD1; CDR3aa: CASSAGTGPGNTIYF; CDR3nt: TGTGCCAGCAGCGCCGGGACAGGGCCTGGAAACACCATATATTTT
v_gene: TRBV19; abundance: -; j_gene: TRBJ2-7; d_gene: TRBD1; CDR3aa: CASSAGWGQVYEQYF; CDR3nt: TGTGCCAGTAGTGCAGGGTGGGGACAGGTGTACGAGCAGTACTTC
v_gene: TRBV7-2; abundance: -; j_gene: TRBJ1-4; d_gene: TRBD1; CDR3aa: CASSIRGPTNEKLFF; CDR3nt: TGTGCCAGCAGCATAAGGGGGCCAACTAATGAAAAACTGTTTTTT
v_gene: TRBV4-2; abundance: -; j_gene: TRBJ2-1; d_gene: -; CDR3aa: CASSQLLLGNEQFF; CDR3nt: TGTGCCAGCAGCCAATTACTGCTTGGAAATGAGCAGTTCTTC
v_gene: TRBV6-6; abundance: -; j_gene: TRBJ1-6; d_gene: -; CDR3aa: CASSYSQNAGSPLHF; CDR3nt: TGTGCCAGCAGTTACTCCCAAAACGCGGGATCACCCCTCCACTTT
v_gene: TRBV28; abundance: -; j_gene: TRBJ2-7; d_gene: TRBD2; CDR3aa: CASSLLQGLGTNEQYF; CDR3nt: TGTGCCAGCAGCCTCCTCCAGGGACTAGGGACCAACGAGCAGTACTTC
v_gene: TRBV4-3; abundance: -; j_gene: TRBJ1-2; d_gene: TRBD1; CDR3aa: CASSLGTGRDYGCTF; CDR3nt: TGCGCCAGCAGCCTGGGGACAGGGAGGGACTATGGCTGCACCTTC
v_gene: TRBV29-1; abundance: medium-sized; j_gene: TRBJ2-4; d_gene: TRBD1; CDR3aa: CSVVPQGNIQYF; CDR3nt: TGCAGCGTTGTTCCACAGGGGAACATTCAGTACTTC
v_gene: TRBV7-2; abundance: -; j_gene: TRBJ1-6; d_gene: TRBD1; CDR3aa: CASSLEGTAVGSPLHF; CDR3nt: TGTGCCAGCAGCTTAGAGGGGACAGCCGTTGGTTCACCCCTCCACTTT
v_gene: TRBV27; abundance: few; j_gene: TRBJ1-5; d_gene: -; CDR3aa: CASSRRGGQPQHF; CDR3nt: TGTGCCAGCAGCCGCCGGGGCGGGCAGCCCCAGCATTTT
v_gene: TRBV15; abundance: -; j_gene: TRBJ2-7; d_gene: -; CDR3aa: CATSREADSWPYEQYF; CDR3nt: TGTGCCACCAGCAGAGAGGCGGACAGTTGGCCCTACGAGCAGTACTTC
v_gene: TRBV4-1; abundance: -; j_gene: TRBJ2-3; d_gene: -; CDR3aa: CASSHPSTGLAGGTDTQYF; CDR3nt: TGCGCCAGCAGCCACCCTTCGACAGGCCTCGCGGGGGGCACAGATACGCAGTATTTT
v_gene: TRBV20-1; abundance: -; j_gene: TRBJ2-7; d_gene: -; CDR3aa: CSASGGYEQYF; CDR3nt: TGCAGTGCTAGCGGGGGCTACGAGCAGTACTTC
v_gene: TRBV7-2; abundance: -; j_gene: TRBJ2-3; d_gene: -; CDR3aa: CASSRDGYTDTQYF; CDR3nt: TGTGCCAGCAGCCGGGACGGATACACAGATACGCAGTATTTT
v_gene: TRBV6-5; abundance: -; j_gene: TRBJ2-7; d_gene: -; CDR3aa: CASSYSEDRAYEQYF; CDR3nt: TGTGCCAGCAGTTACTCGGAGGACCGTGCCTACGAGCAGTACTTC
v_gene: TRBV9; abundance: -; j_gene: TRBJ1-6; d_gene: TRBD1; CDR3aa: CASSPRQGGNSPLHF; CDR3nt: TGTGCCAGCAGCCCAAGACAGGGTGGGAATTCACCCCTCCACTTT
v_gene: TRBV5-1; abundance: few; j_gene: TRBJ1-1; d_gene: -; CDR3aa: CASSVDGQGTEAFF; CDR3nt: TGCGCCAGCAGCGTCGACGGCCAGGGGACTGAAGCTTTCTTT
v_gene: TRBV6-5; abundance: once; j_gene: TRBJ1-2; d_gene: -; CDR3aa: CASSSQDRLGYGYTF; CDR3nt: TGTGCCAGCAGTTCCCAGGACCGGTTGGGCTATGGCTACACCTTC
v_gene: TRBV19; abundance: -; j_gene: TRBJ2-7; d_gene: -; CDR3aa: CATESSYEQYF; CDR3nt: TGTGCCACAGAAAGCTCCTACGAGCAGTACTTC